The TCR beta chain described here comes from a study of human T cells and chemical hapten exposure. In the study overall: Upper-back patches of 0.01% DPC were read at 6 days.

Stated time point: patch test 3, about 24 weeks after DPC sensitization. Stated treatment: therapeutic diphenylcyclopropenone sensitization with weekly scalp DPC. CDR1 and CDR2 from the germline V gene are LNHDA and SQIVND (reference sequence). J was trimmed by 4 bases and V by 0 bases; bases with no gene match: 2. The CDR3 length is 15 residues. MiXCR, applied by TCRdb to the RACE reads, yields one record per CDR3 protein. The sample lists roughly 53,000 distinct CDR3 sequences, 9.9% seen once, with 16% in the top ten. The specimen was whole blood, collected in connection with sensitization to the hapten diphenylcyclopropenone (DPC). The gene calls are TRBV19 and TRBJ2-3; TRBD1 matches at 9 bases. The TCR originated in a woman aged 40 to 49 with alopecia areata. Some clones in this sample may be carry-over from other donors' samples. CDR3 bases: TGTGCCAGTAGTATAGACACAGGGGGCGCAGATACGCAGTATTTT. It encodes CASSIDTGGADTQYF. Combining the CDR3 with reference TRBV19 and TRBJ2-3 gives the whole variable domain DGGITQSPKYLFRKEGQNVTLSCEQNLNHDAMYWYRQDPGQGLRLIYYSQIVNDFQKGDIAEGYSVSREKKESFPLTVTSAQKNPTAFYLCASSIDTGGADTQYFGPGTRLTVL.